This TCR beta chain was retrieved from a study of Graves' ophthalmopathy and Graves' hyperthyroidism (dated 2018 in TCRdb). Regarding the study in general: Peripheral blood was collected at initial diagnosis, prior to any treatment. The study used signatures of the TCR beta repertoire to tell Graves' ophthalmopathy apart from Graves' hyperthyroidism and to predict which patients would progress to ophthalmopathy. In total, some 140 blood samples were TCR-sequenced: roughly 45 ophthalmopathy, 75 hyperthyroidism and some 17 hyperthyroidism-to-ophthalmopathy patients. To explore V-J signatures that distinguish ophthalmopathy from hyperthyroidism, a discovery set of around 100 patients was enrolled, made up of over 40 with ophthalmopathy and roughly 55 with stable hyperthyroidism. The independent validation cohort included 20 or so hyperthyroidism patients plus 17 patients who later progressed from hyperthyroidism to ophthalmopathy. T-cell repertoires of thyroid tissue and blood were compared in about six hyperthyroidism patients. Following sample collection, hyperthyroidism patients were given methimazole at a starting dose of 30 mg daily, and ophthalmopathy patients were given high-dose intravenous methylprednisolone. The 75 to 100 discovery patients were divided at random into training and test sets in a 7:3 ratio. The paper as a whole reports these results and caveats: In validation, the model predicted ophthalmopathy progression with nearly 71% sensitivity and about 73% specificity; more than ten predicted patients were CT-confirmed with GO in a median of approximately 6.5 months. No statistical method was used to set the sample size in advance, and the investigators knew which group each participant was assigned to. Most of the expanded thyroid clonotypes with a frequency above 0.001 were also detected in blood, and it was suggested that the thyroid immune response may be reflected by blood repertoires. In cross-validation, the 13-signature model distinguished ophthalmopathy from stable hyperthyroidism with about 90% sensitivity and just under 84% specificity, and in the test set the corresponding values were around 78% and 73%.

TCR beta CDR3 regions were amplified from RNA transcripts for repertoire sequencing. A first-round RT-PCR used HTBI primers with the Qiagen OneStep RT-PCR kit, followed by a second-round multiplex PCR, size selection and purification. Libraries were sequenced on an Illumina HiSeq2000 using paired-end 100 bp reads. As for the original processing: SOAPnuke was used for read processing, and reads with adapters, uncalled bases, a mean Phred below 15, or no exact constant-primer or identifier match were discarded. High-quality paired reads were merged with COPE v1.2.5. Each unique nucleotide sequence was treated as a clonotype, and MiTCR v1.1 was used to align the clonotypes to the IMGT TRB V, D and J references. The analysis was limited to V-J combinations with a frequency above 0.0001, which together covered just over 98% of the repertoires. A TCR clonal expansion and chaos score per V-J combination was defined as the ratio of F50 clonal expansion to chaos observed in the TCRdist matrix. Welch's t-statistics and random forest were used to reduce the features to approximately 13 V-J combinations, which were then used as input to a naive Bayes classifier. The Morisita-Horn index was used to measure how similar the thyroid and blood repertoires were. TCRdb trimmed public reads at Q25 via fastp, called clones via MiXCR and kept in-frame beta chains. Every CDR3 protein is listed once, alongside the most common genes and DNA of its rows. These V and J calls are TCRdb output, not the study's own analysis. The sample records 500,000 to 700,000 distinct CDR3 sequences, about 20% of which are singletons. Approximately 6.5% of the sample is held by the ten biggest clonotypes.

A patient counted as having stable hyperthyroidism if there was no progression to ophthalmopathy within 18 months of follow-up. The hyperthyroidism patients were 18 to 65 years old and newly diagnosed, with a disease duration of less than 2 months. Patients with other autoimmune diseases, uncontrolled infections, pregnancy or lactation were excluded from the study. Diagnosis relied on clinical symptoms, serum thyroxine, TRAb, thyroid ultrasound and orbital computed tomography. Using Ficoll-Paque density gradient centrifugation, PBMCs were isolated from about 9.2 ml of fresh peripheral blood. Trizol reagent was used to extract the total RNA, and its quality was then checked on an Agilent 2100 Bioanalyzer. With regard to this clonotype: What antigen it recognizes has not been identified. Base qualities were left out, and no much larger clone turns up one base away.

CDR1 and CDR2 are drawn from the germline V gene (reference sequence): LGHDT, YNNKEL. The CDR3 starts with the cysteine, ends with the phenylalanine, and has 15 residues. Here the CDR3 DNA is all that survives: 45 bases in frame from base 1. V gives up 0 bases and J gives up 4 bases, and the segment between their germline ends measures 12 bases. This TCR came from a woman aged 18-29 years with stable Graves' hyperthyroidism. Some clones in this sample may be carry-over from other donors' samples. Donor details come from another sample of the same person, matched by shared clones. Sequenced sample: peripheral blood. This chain joins TRBV3-1 to TRBJ2-5; TRBD1 is a weak D gene call, 5 bases matching. The CDR3 reads as follows: CASSQELRRVETQYF. The nucleotides read TGTGCCAGCAGCCAAGAATTGCGCAGGGTAGAGACCCAGTACTTC.